Listed below are T cell receptor beta chains from one sample, sequenced in a study of blood T cell repertoires in COVID-19. Measured with immunoSEQ multiplex PCR; TCRdb has only the in-frame clones, and not every one. Of 90,000 to 100,000 clones listed, around 88% are singletons. Sequencing was performed on peripheral blood. The receptor source for this set is a woman aged 55-69 years with COVID-19, enrolled during active disease. CDR3s leave out the opening cysteine and the closing phenylalanine or tryptophan.

TRBV6-5	TRBJ1-3	10	ATRGTGNTIY
TRBV30	TRBJ2-7	13	AWILPGQGYYEQY
TRBV5-1	TRBJ1-3	14	ASSLVGGSSGNTIY
TRBV6-5	TRBJ1-4	13	ASRSAGATNEKLF
TRBV7-8	TRBJ2-5	12	ASSLERGLGTQY
TRBV4-2	TRBJ1-1	10	ASSHGWDRTT
TRBV7-6	TRBJ1-4	14	ASSFGRSTTNEKLF
TRBV9	TRBJ2-7	12	ASSRGGVNYEQY
TRBV10-3	TRBJ1-1	12	AIRKGQGGTEAF
TRBV28	TRBJ2-3	9	ASRYTDTQY